These T cell receptor beta chains were read from a single sample in a study of human T cells and chemical hapten exposure. TCRdb re-derived calls from the RACE reads in MiXCR, one entry per CDR3 protein. The sample shows more than 70,000 distinct CDR3 sequences, roughly 10% of them seen only once. This specimen consisted of whole blood, obtained in connection with sensitization to the hapten diphenylcyclopropenone (DPC). These receptors all stem from a man younger than 35 with alopecia areata. Some clones in this sample may be carry-over from other donors' samples. Each CDR3 is given with its conserved first and last residue. The D gene is left open where the match is weak.

CDR3aa: CASSLGASYNSPLHF; len: 15; d_gene: -; v_gene: TRBV27
CDR3aa: CASTDTNSYEQYF; len: 13; d_gene: -; v_gene: TRBV10-1
CDR3aa: CASSGTSGVPGGETQYF; len: 17; d_gene: TRBD2; v_gene: TRBV3-1
CDR3aa: CASSLAVVLANTGELFF; len: 17; d_gene: -; v_gene: TRBV7-2
CDR3aa: CASSPHRGIASSYEQYF; len: 17; d_gene: -; v_gene: TRBV7-8
CDR3aa: CASRYPDRTRHGYTF; len: 15; d_gene: -; v_gene: TRBV6-5
CDR3aa: CASSVHEAGNNEQFF; len: 15; d_gene: TRBD2; v_gene: TRBV7-2
CDR3aa: CASSLLTNTGELFF; len: 14; d_gene: -; v_gene: TRBV7-6
CDR3aa: CATSIRIGGNINYGYTF; len: 17; d_gene: -; v_gene: TRBV15
CDR3aa: CASSPTGQGNYGYTF; len: 15; d_gene: TRBD1; v_gene: TRBV9
CDR3aa: CASSPSGTHEQFF; len: 13; d_gene: -; v_gene: TRBV11-2
CDR3aa: CASSRSTLTEAFF; len: 13; d_gene: -; v_gene: TRBV12-3/TRBV12-4
CDR3aa: CASTALNSNQPQHF; len: 14; d_gene: -; v_gene: TRBV12-3/TRBV12-4
CDR3aa: CASSYQDNYGYTF; len: 13; d_gene: -; v_gene: TRBV6-2/TRBV6-3
CDR3aa: CASSRGPISYEQYF; len: 14; d_gene: -; v_gene: TRBV3-1
CDR3aa: CASSGLAGGQAEQFF; len: 15; d_gene: TRBD2; v_gene: TRBV10-1
CDR3aa: CASSITGDNKQFF; len: 13; d_gene: -; v_gene: TRBV19
CDR3aa: CASSQVDGRLAGYSYNEQFF; len: 20; d_gene: TRBD2; v_gene: TRBV4-2
CDR3aa: CASSYDAGRGTGELFF; len: 16; d_gene: -; v_gene: TRBV6-2/TRBV6-3
CDR3aa: CASTLGKWARGTEAFF; len: 16; d_gene: -; v_gene: TRBV6-5
CDR3aa: CASSLSGTDQETQYF; len: 15; d_gene: TRBD1; v_gene: TRBV5-1
CDR3aa: CASSLAKTGNKSNEQFF; len: 17; d_gene: -; v_gene: TRBV7-8
CDR3aa: CSARSYRDLTEAFF; len: 14; d_gene: -; v_gene: TRBV20-1
CDR3aa: CASSDGQENTEAFF; len: 14; d_gene: -; v_gene: TRBV6-1
CDR3aa: CASSLVGGSDYTF; len: 13; d_gene: -; v_gene: TRBV7-2
CDR3aa: CSARERGKWGYTF; len: 13; d_gene: -; v_gene: TRBV20-1
CDR3aa: CSVQGIYEQYF; len: 11; d_gene: TRBD1; v_gene: TRBV29-1
CDR3aa: CASSLADSLNQPQHF; len: 15; d_gene: -; v_gene: TRBV7-9
CDR3aa: CASSSYLSPKAFF; len: 13; d_gene: -; v_gene: TRBV7-2
CDR3aa: CSARPGNTGELFF; len: 13; d_gene: -; v_gene: TRBV20-1
CDR3aa: CASSLMGSSYNEQFF; len: 15; d_gene: -; v_gene: TRBV11-2
CDR3aa: CASSQPRTGGAGELFF; len: 16; d_gene: -; v_gene: TRBV4-3
CDR3aa: CASSFSLGNDGYTF; len: 14; d_gene: -; v_gene: TRBV5-1
CDR3aa: CSGGTSTDTQYF; len: 12; d_gene: -; v_gene: TRBV29-1
CDR3aa: CSAPTSESRNEQFF; len: 14; d_gene: -; v_gene: TRBV20-1
CDR3aa: CASIFIRGEYEAFF; len: 14; d_gene: TRBD1; v_gene: TRBV6-1
CDR3aa: CASSLAGQHAPYNEQFF; len: 17; d_gene: -; v_gene: TRBV11-1
CDR3aa: CSASFAGDLAKNIQYF; len: 16; d_gene: TRBD2; v_gene: TRBV20-1
CDR3aa: CASSSGQGLNTEAFF; len: 15; d_gene: TRBD1; v_gene: TRBV7-9
CDR3aa: CSAHGRESGLTAFF; len: 14; d_gene: -; v_gene: TRBV20-1
CDR3aa: CASRLTGGLADTQYF; len: 15; d_gene: TRBD1; v_gene: TRBV6-2/TRBV6-3
CDR3aa: CASTRGLAEAFF; len: 12; d_gene: TRBD1; v_gene: TRBV5-6
CDR3aa: CASRTHTEAFF; len: 11; d_gene: -; v_gene: TRBV7-8
CDR3aa: CASSEAPGGPQHF; len: 13; d_gene: -; v_gene: TRBV27
CDR3aa: CASSSQRGSSYYEQFF; len: 16; d_gene: -; v_gene: TRBV6-2/TRBV6-3
CDR3aa: CSARTVNTEAFF; len: 12; d_gene: -; v_gene: TRBV29-1
CDR3aa: CASSLTTAGEAFF; len: 13; d_gene: -; v_gene: TRBV27
CDR3aa: CSVEDLHSLTGKLFF; len: 15; d_gene: -; v_gene: TRBV29-1
CDR3aa: CAISRNGSPLHF; len: 12; d_gene: -; v_gene: TRBV10-3
CDR3aa: CASSSPQGGGWEQYF; len: 15; d_gene: -; v_gene: TRBV4-1
CDR3aa: CASSLDSPIGYTF; len: 13; d_gene: -; v_gene: TRBV7-9
CDR3aa: CASSLVFSTASKRDIQYF; len: 18; d_gene: -; v_gene: TRBV11-2
CDR3aa: CASSPWDYNEQFF; len: 13; d_gene: -; v_gene: TRBV14
CDR3aa: CASRVSGSTGELFF; len: 14; d_gene: -; v_gene: TRBV2
CDR3aa: CASSHDRAQETQYF; len: 14; d_gene: TRBD1; v_gene: TRBV7-9
CDR3aa: CASSSSNRRVEAFF; len: 14; d_gene: -; v_gene: TRBV6-2/TRBV6-3
CDR3aa: CASSLQPQETQYF; len: 13; d_gene: -; v_gene: TRBV5-4
CDR3aa: CASSPTGTGGEKTQYF; len: 16; d_gene: TRBD1; v_gene: TRBV3-1